A single sample is the source of the 24 T cell receptor beta chains below, sequenced in a study of blood T cell repertoires in COVID-19. The data were produced by immunoSEQ multiplex PCR, yet TCRdb's version contains in-frame clones alone and is incomplete. Of 350,000 or so clones in the sample, roughly nine tenths are singletons; the top ten hold roughly 3.9%. Sequencing was carried out using peripheral blood. The receptor set was obtained from a woman aged 55-70 years with COVID-19, enrolled during active disease.

The V and J genes are TRBV21-1 and TRBJ1-4; the listed D gene, TRBD1, was not tested against the DNA. TRBV21-1 is annotated as a pseudogene. This CDR3 spans 15 amino acids. CDR3 DNA: TGTGCCAGCAGGACCAGGGATGCAACTAATGAAAAACTGTTTTTT. It encodes CASRTRDATNEKLFF.

This clone was recorded only once. The CDR3 bases are TGTGCCAGTAGTATCGTGGGACAGGGCGAGTCACCCCTCCACTTT. Translated: CASSIVGQGESPLHF. The chain joins TRBV19 to TRBJ1-6; 9 nucleotides match TRBD1. J was trimmed by 10 bases and V by 3 bases; bases with no gene match: 7. Germline values: CDR1 LNHDA, CDR2 SQIVND (reference sequence). This CDR3 has 15 residues.

The V gene is TRBV7-3, the J gene TRBJ1-2, with D uncertain. The V end was cut by 2 bases, the J end by 6 bases, with 10 bases between. The CDR3 sequence is 13 residues long. CDR1 and CDR2 from the germline V gene are SGHTA and FQGTGA. CDR3 nucleotides: TGTGCCAGCAGCTTATTGGGCGCCGATGGCTACACCTTC. This translates into CASSLLGADGYTF.

The chain has TRBV7-6 and TRBJ1-1, with no clear D. The CDR3 extends over 13 amino acids. Germline CDR1 SGHVS, CDR2 FNYEAQ. Deletions cut 4 bases from V and 5 bases from J, with 11 bases between. The CDR3 coding sequence is TGTGCCAGCAGCTCGGACGGGAGAACTGAAGCTTTCTTT. Amino acid sequence: CASSSDGRTEAFF.

This clone came up once. The genes are TRBV6-1 and TRBJ2-7, with 9 nucleotides matching TRBD1. The CDR3 covers 16 residues. Germline V gives CDR1 MNHNS, CDR2 SASEGT. V gave up 3 bases and J gave up 11 bases; unmatched junction bases: 17. CDR3 sequence reads: CASSDNILGQGGKEYF. CDR3 DNA: TGTGCCAGCAGTGATAACATCTTGGGACAGGGAGGAAAGGAGTACTTC.

This CDR3 is CSVLSGNAYEQYF. The CDR3 nucleotides read TGCAGCGTTCTGAGCGGGAATGCCTACGAGCAGTACTTC. The chain uses TRBV29-1 and TRBJ2-7, with TRBD2 matching 7 bases. The CDR3 has 13 amino acids. After removal of 5 bases from V and 2 bases from J, the junction contained 6 bases not matched to a gene. Germline assignment: CDR1 SQVTM and CDR2 ANQGSEA.

This clone was seen only a few times. The gene calls are TRBV3-1 (or the pseudogene TRBV3-2) and TRBJ1-6; TRBD1 aligns across 9 bases. CDR1 and CDR2 (germline): LGHDT, YNNKEL (reference sequence). The V segment lost 3 bases and the J segment 6 bases; nucleotides outside the gene matches: 6. The CDR3 contains 16 residues. CDR3 protein: CASSQSGQGLNSPLHF. The CDR3 DNA is TGTGCCAGCAGCCAGTCGGGACAGGGACTTAATTCACCCCTCCACTTT.

The chain has TRBV5-5 and TRBJ2-5, with D perhaps TRBD1 (6 bases). The V and J ends lost 3 bases and 3 bases respectively, with 12 bases between them. The CDR3 is 14 amino acids. Germline assignment: CDR1 SGHKS and CDR2 YYEKEE (reference sequence). CDR3 region: CASSWGHTEETQYF. CDR3 nucleotides: TGTGCCAGCAGCTGGGGACACACCGAAGAGACCCAGTACTTC.

The table lists this clone with a count of one. The V call is TRBV12-3 or TRBV12-4, the J call TRBJ2-7; 7 positions match TRBD1. V lost 10 bases, J lost 5 bases, and 8 bases stayed unmatched. The CDR3 sequence is 12 residues long. CDR3 amino acids: CATRQGPHEQYF. CDR3 nucleotide sequence: TGTGCCACCCGACAGGGTCCGCACGAGCAGTACTTC.

This chain connects TRBV10-1 to TRBJ1-1, with D perhaps TRBD1 (5 bases). The V end was cut by 4 bases, the J end by 1 base, with 7 bases between. Per germline, CDR1 WNHNN and CDR2 SYGVQD (reference sequence). The CDR3 has 13 amino acids. CDR3 nucleotide sequence: TGCGCCAGCAGTGGGACATCGAACACTGAAGCTTTCTTT. It yields the protein CASSGTSNTEAFF.

About this clone: The sample holds other DNA sequences that translate to the same CDR3. The CDR3 nucleotides are TGTGCCAGTAGTATCCAGGGAGGGACTGAAGCTTTCTTT. This gives the protein CASSIQGGTEAFF. J is TRBJ1-1 and V is TRBV19; D is perhaps TRBD1 (5 bases). Between the trimmed V and J ends, which lost 3 bases and 5 bases, there was a span of 10 bases. The germline V gene has CDR1 LNHDA and CDR2 SQIVND (reference sequence). This CDR3 comprises 13 residues.

The chain combines TRBV27 with TRBJ1-1, with 7 positions matching TRBD1. Germline V CDR1 and CDR2: MNHEY, SMNVEV (reference sequence). J lost 0 bases, V lost 7 bases, and 5 bases had no gene match. CDR3 length: 14 residues. In nucleotides, the CDR3 is TGTGCCAGCACTCCGGGACAGATGAACACTGAAGCTTTCTTT. Protein sequence: CASTPGQMNTEAFF.

The chain carries TRBV5-1 and TRBJ2-3; 7 positions match TRBD2. From germline, CDR1 is SGHRS and CDR2 YFSETQ. The V and J ends lost 0 bases and 2 bases, in that order; junction bases with no gene match: 9. This CDR3 is built from 17 residues. CDR3 coding DNA: TGCGCCAGCAGCTTGGTATCCGGGGGGTCCTACACAGATACGCAGTATTTT. It encodes CASSLVSGGSYTDTQYF.

This rearrangement joins TRBV6-8 to TRBJ1-6; TRBD1 might be the D (6 bases). Per the germline V gene, CDR1 is MNHGY and CDR2 is SAAAGT. The V and J ends lost 6 bases and 9 bases respectively, with 30 bases between them. This CDR3 contains 19 residues. CDR3 residues: CASSRQDRGSPVRGSPLHF. The CDR3 DNA is TGTGCCAGCAGCCGCCAGGACAGAGGCTCTCCTGTTCGGGGTTCACCCCTCCACTTT.

This clone appeared a few times. V usage is TRBV2 and J usage is TRBJ1-4, with D possibly being TRBD1 (5 bases). V lost 7 bases and J lost 8, with 17 bases in between. From germline, CDR1 is SNHLY and CDR2 FYNNEI. There are 14 residues in the CDR3. CDR3: CASTRGGGREKLFF. The CDR3 DNA follows: TGTGCCAGCACCCGCGGGGGGGGTCGCGAAAAACTGTTTTTT.

This sequence joins TRBV20-1 and TRBJ1-6, with 8 bases aligning to TRBD1. Germline V CDR1 and CDR2: DFQATT, SNEGSKA (reference sequence). This CDR3 has 13 residues. The junction had 5 bases not matched to a gene; V was cut back by 6 bases and J by 7 bases. The CDR3 sequence is CSASDRGNSPLHF. CDR3 DNA sequence: TGCAGTGCAAGTGACAGGGGCAATTCACCCCTCCACTTT.

The chain has TRBV6-5 and TRBJ1-6; D remains ambiguous. The V end lost 5 bases, the J end lost 0 bases, and 8 bases lay between the germline ends. Per the germline V gene, CDR1 is MNHEY and CDR2 is SVGAGI. This CDR3 is 15 amino acids long. For the CDR3, the DNA is TGTGCCAGCAGTAGAGATAACTCCTATAATTCACCCCTCCACTTT. It codes for CASSRDNSYNSPLHF.

This rearrangement joins TRBV2 to TRBJ2-1, with D unresolved. Trimming cost V 9 bases and J 0 bases, with 15 bases left between them. CDR1 is SNHLY, CDR2 FYNNEI, per germline. The CDR3 is made up of 15 amino acids. The CDR3 DNA reads as TGTGCCAGAGAGCAGGCGATCAACTCCTACAATGAGCAGTTCTTC. Encoded protein: CAREQAINSYNEQFF.

The chain employs TRBV6-1 and TRBJ1-5; D might be TRBD1 (5 bases). V was shortened by 4 bases and J by 1 base, with 14 bases between the two germline ends. The CDR3 runs to 16 residues. Germline CDR1 MNHNS, CDR2 SASEGT. The CDR3 here is CASSGQGGLSNQPQHF. CDR3 nucleotide sequence: TGTGCCAGCAGTGGGCAGGGAGGTTTGAGCAATCAGCCCCAGCATTTT.

This chain links TRBV7-9 with TRBJ2-3; the match to TRBD2 covers 8 bases. V shed 5 bases, J shed 1 base, and the junction held 5 bases outside the gene matches. The CDR3 length is 15 residues. From germline, CDR1 is SEHNR and CDR2 FQNEAQ (reference sequence). The CDR3 DNA is TGTGCCAGCAGCCTGACTAGCGTCCGCACAGATACGCAGTATTTT. As protein: CASSLTSVRTDTQYF. The variable domain in full, completed from reference TRBV7-9 and TRBJ2-3, reads DTGVSQNPRHKITKRGQNVTFRCDPISEHNRLYWYRQTLGQGPEFLTYFQNEAQLEKSRLLSDRFSAERPKGSFSTLEIQRTEQGDSAMYLCASSLTSVRTDTQYFGPGTRLTVL.

This chain joins TRBV18 and TRBJ2-7, with 7 bases matching TRBD1. The CDR3 extends over 15 amino acids. The germline V gene has CDR1 KGHSH and CDR2 LQKENI. J lost 0 bases, V lost 2 bases, and 4 bases had no gene match. CDR3 sequence (DNA): TGTGCCAGCTCACCAGGGACAGAGAGCTCCTACGAGCAGTACTTC. The encoded protein is CASSPGTESSYEQYF.

The chain couples TRBV7-2 to TRBJ2-2, with D tentatively TRBD1 (5 bases). The germline V gene encodes CDR1 SGHTA and CDR2 FQGNSA. CDR3 size: 14 residues. Trimming cost V 2 bases and J 1 base, with 5 bases left between them. The CDR3 DNA follows: TGTGCCAGCAGCTTACAGGGGAACACCGGGGAGCTGTTTTTT. Protein: CASSLQGNTGELFF.

This clone is a singleton in its sample. The chain joins TRBV3-1 (or the pseudogene TRBV3-2) to TRBJ2-7; D is perhaps TRBD1 (6 bases). Trimming stripped 2 bases from V and 2 bases from J, with 10 bases between. Germline V gene sequence: CDR1 LGHDT, CDR2 YNNKEL (reference sequence). CDR3 length equals 14 residues. The CDR3 loop is CASSQNREPYEQYF. CDR3 coding DNA: TGTGCCAGCAGCCAAAACAGGGAACCCTACGAGCAGTACTTC.

This chain uses TRBV3-1 (or the pseudogene TRBV3-2) with TRBJ1-2; D is uncertain. The CDR3 covers 14 residues. CDR1 is LGHDT and CDR2 is YNNKEL in the germline V gene (reference sequence). Trimming removed 4 bases at V and 8 bases at J, with 17 bases between. The CDR3 DNA sequence: TGTGCCAGCAGCCGAGTAGGAGGTCCGGACGGCTACACCTTC. It is translated as CASSRVGGPDGYTF.